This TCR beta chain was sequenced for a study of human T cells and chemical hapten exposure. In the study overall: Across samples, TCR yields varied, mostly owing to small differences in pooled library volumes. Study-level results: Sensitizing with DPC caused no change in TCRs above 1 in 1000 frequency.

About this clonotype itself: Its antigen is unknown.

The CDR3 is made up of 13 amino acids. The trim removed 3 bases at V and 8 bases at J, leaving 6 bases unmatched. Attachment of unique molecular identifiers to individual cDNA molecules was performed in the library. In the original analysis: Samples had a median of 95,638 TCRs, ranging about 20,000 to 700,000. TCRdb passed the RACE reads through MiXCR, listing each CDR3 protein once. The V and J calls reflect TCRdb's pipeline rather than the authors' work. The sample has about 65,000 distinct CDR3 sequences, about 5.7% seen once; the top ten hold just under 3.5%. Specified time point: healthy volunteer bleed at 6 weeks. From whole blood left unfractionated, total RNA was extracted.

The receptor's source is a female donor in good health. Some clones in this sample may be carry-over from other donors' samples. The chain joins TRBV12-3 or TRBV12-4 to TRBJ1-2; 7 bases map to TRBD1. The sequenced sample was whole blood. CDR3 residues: CASSFEGASGYTF. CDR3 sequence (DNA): TGTGCCAGCAGTTTCGAGGGGGCGAGCGGCTACACCTTC.